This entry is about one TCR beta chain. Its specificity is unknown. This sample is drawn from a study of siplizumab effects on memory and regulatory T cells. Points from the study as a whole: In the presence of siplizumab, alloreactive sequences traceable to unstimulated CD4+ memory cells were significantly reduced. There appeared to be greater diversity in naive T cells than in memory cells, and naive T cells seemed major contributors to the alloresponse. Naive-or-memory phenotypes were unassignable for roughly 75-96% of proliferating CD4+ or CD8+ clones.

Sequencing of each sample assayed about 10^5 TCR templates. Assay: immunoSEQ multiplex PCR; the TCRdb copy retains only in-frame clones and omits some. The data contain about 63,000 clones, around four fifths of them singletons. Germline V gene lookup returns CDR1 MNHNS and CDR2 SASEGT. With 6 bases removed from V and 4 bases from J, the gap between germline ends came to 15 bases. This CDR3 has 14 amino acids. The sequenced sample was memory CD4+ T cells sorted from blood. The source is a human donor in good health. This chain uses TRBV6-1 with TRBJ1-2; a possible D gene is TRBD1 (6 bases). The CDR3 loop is CASRDTQGSYGYTF. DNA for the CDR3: TGTGCCAGCAGGGACACACAGGGAAGCTATGGCTACACCTTC.